The 8 T cell receptor beta chains given below trace back to one sample, sequenced in a study of vaccination effects on CD4 cells after COVID-19. Expansion with viral peptide pools was applied to antigen-specific CD4+ T cells by the ViraFEST assay prior to sequencing. At the end of 9 to 11 days of culture, CD4+ T cells were isolated. Here immunoSEQ multiplex PCR was the method, and the copy in TCRdb shows in-frame clones only, minus some. The sample has about 79,000 clones; roughly 74% are singletons. These receptors are not linked to any known antigen. The specimen was CD4+ T cells from PBMCs cultured with HCoV-229E spike peptides, collected before COVID-19 vaccination. Receptors originate from a human donor who received a COVID-19 vaccine.

V and J are TRBV7-3 and TRBJ2-3, with D hard to call. The germline CDR1 and CDR2 sequences are SGHTA and FQGTGA. V lost 5 bases, J lost 1 base, and 7 bases lay in between. This CDR3 comprises 13 residues. The CDR3 spells CASSPARTDTQYF. The CDR3 nucleotides read TGTGCCAGCAGCCCAGCCCGCACAGATACGCAGTATTTT.

The gene calls are TRBV4-3 and TRBJ1-4; maybe TRBD1 (5 bases). The CDR3 contains 12 residues. V lost 5 bases and J 6 bases, leaving 7 bases between the germline ends. Germline V gene data show CDR1 as LGHNA and CDR2 as YSLEER. For the CDR3, the DNA is TGCGCCAGCAGCATACAGGATGAAAAACTGTTTTTT. It encodes CASSIQDEKLFF.

The chain employs TRBV18 and TRBJ2-4; D might be TRBD1 (6 bases). CDR1 is KGHSH, CDR2 LQKENI, per germline. The V and J ends lost 2 bases and 0 bases respectively, with 11 bases between them. CDR3 length equals 16 residues. The CDR3 is CASSPGQGIAKNIQYF. In DNA form, the CDR3 reads TGTGCCAGCTCACCAGGGCAGGGGATAGCCAAAAACATTCAGTACTTC.

The chain carries TRBV6-5 and TRBJ2-5; 7 bases fit TRBD1. CDR1 is MNHEY and CDR2 is SVGAGI in the germline V gene. The trim removed 2 bases at V and 0 bases at J, leaving 3 bases unmatched. This CDR3 contains 15 residues. DNA of the CDR3: TGTGCCAGCAGTTACCGGGGACAGAACCAAGAGACCCAGTACTTC. It translates to CASSYRGQNQETQYF.

This clone came up once. This chain uses TRBV4-3 with TRBJ1-1; TRBD1 might be the D (5 bases). This CDR3 contains 13 residues. V lost 2 bases to trimming and J lost 8 bases, with 12 bases between them. Germline V gene lookup returns CDR1 LGHNA and CDR2 YSLEER. The CDR3, as DNA: TGCGCCAGCAGCCAAAACCCGGGGGTCGAAGCTTTCTTT. It encodes CASSQNPGVEAFF.

The V and J genes are TRBV19 and TRBJ1-6; no firm D call. The germline V gene has CDR1 LNHDA and CDR2 SQIVND (reference sequence). V was clipped by 1 base and J by 5 bases, with 9 bases between them. This CDR3 has 15 residues. This CDR3 reads CASSIGSVDNSPLHF. The CDR3 DNA follows: TGTGCCAGTAGTATAGGAAGCGTCGATAATTCACCCCTCCACTTT.

J is TRBJ2-7 and V is TRBV6-6, with a weak D call TRBD2 (6 bases). This CDR3 region has 13 residues. CDR1 and CDR2 (germline): MNHNY, SVGAGI (reference sequence). Trimming took 4 bases from V and 6 from J, leaving 13 bases between them. CDR3 protein: CASSFHQGGEQYV. CDR3 in DNA: TGTGCCAGCAGTTTCCACCAGGGAGGCGAGCAGTACGTC.

CDR3 coding DNA: TGTGCCAGCAGCGCTACCAGGGTTCTAACTGGAAACACCATATATTTT. Amino acid sequence: CASSATRVLTGNTIYF. V usage is TRBV7-2 and J usage is TRBJ1-3; D possibly corresponds to TRBD1 (5 bases). Germline V gives CDR1 SGHTA, CDR2 FQGNSA. This CDR3 spans 16 amino acids. The germline V and J ends were trimmed by 5 bases and 2 bases, with 16 bases remaining between them.